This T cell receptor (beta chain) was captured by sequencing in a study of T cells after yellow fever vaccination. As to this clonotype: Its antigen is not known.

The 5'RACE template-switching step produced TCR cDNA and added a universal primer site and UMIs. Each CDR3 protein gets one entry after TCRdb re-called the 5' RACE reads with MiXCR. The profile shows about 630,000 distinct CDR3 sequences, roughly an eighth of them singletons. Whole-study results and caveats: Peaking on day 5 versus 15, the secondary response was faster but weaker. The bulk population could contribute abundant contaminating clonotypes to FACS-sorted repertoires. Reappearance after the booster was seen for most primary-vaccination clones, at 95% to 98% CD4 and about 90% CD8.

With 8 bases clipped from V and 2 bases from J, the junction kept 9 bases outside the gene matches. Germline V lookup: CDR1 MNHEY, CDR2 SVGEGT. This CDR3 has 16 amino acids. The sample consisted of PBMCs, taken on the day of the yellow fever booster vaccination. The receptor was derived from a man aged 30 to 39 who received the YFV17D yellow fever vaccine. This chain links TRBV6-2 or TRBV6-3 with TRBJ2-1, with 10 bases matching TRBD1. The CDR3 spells CASGGPTGGPYNEQFF. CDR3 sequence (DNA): TGTGCCAGCGGTGGACCGACAGGGGGCCCCTACAATGAGCAGTTCTTC.